The clone carrying this T cell receptor beta chain has a handful of counts. The assay was immunoSEQ multiplex PCR, and TCRdb's table has in-frame clones only and misses some. Of under 60,000 clones in the sample, roughly 85% are singletons; the top ten hold about 25%. The data were obtained in a study of blood T cell repertoires in COVID-19. This clonotype originated in a man aged 65 to 79 with acute or convalescent COVID-19. Material for sequencing was peripheral blood.

For the CDR3, the DNA is TGTGCCAGTAAAAGCGACAGGGGGTTTCAGCCCCAGCATTTT. This gives the protein CASKSDRGFQPQHF. The rearrangement uses TRBV19 and TRBJ1-5; 9 nucleotides agree with TRBD1. The CDR3 totals 14 residues. CDR1 LNHDA and CDR2 SQIVND come from the germline V gene (reference sequence). Trimming cost V 7 bases and J 6 bases; bases outside gene matches: 7.